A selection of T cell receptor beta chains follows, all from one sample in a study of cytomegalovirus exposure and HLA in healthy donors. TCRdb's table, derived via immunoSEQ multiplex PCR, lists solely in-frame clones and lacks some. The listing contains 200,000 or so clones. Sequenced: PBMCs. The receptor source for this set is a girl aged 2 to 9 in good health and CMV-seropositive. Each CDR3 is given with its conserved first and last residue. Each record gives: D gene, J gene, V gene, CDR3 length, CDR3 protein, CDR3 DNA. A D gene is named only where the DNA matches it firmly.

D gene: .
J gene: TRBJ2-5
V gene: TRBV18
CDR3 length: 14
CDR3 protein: CASSPSRGQETQYF
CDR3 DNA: TGTGCCAGCTCACCTTCTCGGGGGCAAGAGACCCAGTACTTC

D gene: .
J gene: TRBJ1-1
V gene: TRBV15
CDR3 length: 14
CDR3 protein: CASRPTAGVTEAFF
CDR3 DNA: TGTGCCAGCCGACCGACGGCCGGGGTCACTGAAGCTTTCTTT

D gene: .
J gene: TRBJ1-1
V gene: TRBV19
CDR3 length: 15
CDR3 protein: CASSMVAEVNTEAFF
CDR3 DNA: TGTGCCAGTAGTATGGTGGCAGAAGTCAACACTGAAGCTTTCTTT

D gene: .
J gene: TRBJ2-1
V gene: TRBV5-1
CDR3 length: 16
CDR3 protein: CASSLPATGNYNEQFF
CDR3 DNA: TGCGCCAGCAGCCTCCCGGCGACGGGGAACTACAATGAGCAGTTCTTC

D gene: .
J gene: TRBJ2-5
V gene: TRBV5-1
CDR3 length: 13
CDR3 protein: CASSPAGRETQYF
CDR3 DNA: TGCGCCAGCAGCCCGGCGGGACGGGAGACCCAGTACTTC

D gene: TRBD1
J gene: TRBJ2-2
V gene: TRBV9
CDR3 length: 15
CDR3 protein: CASSAGQGGTGELFF
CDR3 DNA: TGTGCCAGCAGCGCGGGACAGGGGGGCACCGGGGAGCTGTTTTTT

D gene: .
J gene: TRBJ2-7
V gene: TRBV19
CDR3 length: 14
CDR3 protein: CASSIQGGPYEQYF
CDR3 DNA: TGTGCCAGTAGTATCCAGGGGGGTCCCTACGAGCAGTACTTC

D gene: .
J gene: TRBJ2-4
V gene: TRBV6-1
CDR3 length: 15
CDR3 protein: CASSVTGDWGNIQYF
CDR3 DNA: TGTGCCAGCTCCGTAACAGGGGACTGGGGAAACATTCAGTACTTC

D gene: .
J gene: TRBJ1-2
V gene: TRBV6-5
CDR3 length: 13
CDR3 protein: CASSYSPLYGYTF
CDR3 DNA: TGTGCCAGCAGTTACTCCCCCCTCTATGGCTACACCTTC

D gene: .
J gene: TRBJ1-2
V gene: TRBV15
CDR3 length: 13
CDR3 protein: CATSRDRVYGYTF
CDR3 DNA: TGTGCCACCAGCAGAGATCGAGTCTATGGCTACACCTTC

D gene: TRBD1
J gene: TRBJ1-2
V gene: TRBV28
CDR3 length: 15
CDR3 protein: CASEQQGPDNYGYTF
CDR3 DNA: TGTGCCAGCGAGCAACAGGGGCCCGATAACTATGGCTACACCTTC

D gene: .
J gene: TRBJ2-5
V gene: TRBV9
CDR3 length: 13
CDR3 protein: CASSVGQGETQYF
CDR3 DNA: TGTGCCAGCAGCGTTGGTCAGGGCGAGACCCAGTACTTC

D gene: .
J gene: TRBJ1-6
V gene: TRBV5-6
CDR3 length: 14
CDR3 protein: CASSKRGLNSPLHF
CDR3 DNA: TGTGCCAGCAGCAAAAGGGGTCTCAATTCACCCCTCCACTTT

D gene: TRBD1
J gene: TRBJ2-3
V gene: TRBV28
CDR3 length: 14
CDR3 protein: CASIDSGQLITQYF
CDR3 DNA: TGTGCCAGTATTGACTCGGGACAGCTTATTACGCAGTATTTT

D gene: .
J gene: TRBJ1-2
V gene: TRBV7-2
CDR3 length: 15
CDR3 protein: CASSPWGGDQSGYTF
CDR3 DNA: TGTGCCAGCAGCCCCTGGGGGGGGGATCAGAGTGGCTACACCTTC

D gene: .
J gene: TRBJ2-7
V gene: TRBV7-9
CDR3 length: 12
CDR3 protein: CASSRVSDEQYF
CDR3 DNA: TGTGCCAGCAGCCGAGTTAGCGACGAGCAGTACTTC

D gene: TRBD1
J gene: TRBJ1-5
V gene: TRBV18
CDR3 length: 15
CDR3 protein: CASSPEGASNQPQHF
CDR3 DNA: TGTGCCAGCTCACCAGAGGGGGCAAGCAATCAGCCCCAGCATTTT

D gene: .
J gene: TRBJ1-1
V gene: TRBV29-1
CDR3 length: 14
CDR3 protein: CSVGGYGVNTEAFF
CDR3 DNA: TGCAGCGTTGGAGGGTATGGGGTGAACACTGAAGCTTTCTTT

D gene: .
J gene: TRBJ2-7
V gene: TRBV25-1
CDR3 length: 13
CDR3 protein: CASSLVLSYEQYF
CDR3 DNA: TGTGCCAGCAGTCTCGTTCTCTCCTACGAGCAGTACTTC

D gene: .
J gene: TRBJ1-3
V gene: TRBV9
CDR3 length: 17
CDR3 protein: CASSVGAGYDSGNTIYF
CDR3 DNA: TGTGCCAGCAGCGTAGGAGCGGGATACGACTCTGGAAACACCATATATTTT

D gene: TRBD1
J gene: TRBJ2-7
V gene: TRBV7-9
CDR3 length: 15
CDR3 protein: CASSPRTGLDYEQYF
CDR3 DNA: TGTGCCAGCAGCCCCCGGACAGGGTTGGACTACGAGCAGTACTTC

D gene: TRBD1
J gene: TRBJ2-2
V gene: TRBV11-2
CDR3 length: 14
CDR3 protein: CASSKRTGPGELFF
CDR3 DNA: TGTGCCAGCAGCAAACGGACAGGGCCCGGGGAGCTGTTTTTT

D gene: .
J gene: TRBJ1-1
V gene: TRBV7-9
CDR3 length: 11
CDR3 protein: CASSSGPEAFF
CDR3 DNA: TGTGCCAGCAGCTCAGGCCCTGAAGCTTTCTTT

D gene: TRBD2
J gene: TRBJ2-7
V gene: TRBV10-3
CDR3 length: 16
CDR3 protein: CAISESNLSGGWEQYF
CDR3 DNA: TGTGCCATCAGTGAGTCGAACTTATCGGGGGGTTGGGAGCAGTACTTC

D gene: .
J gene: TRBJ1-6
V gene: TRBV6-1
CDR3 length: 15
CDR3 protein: CASSEGPGMGSPLHF
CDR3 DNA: TGTGCCAGCAGTGAAGGCCCGGGAATGGGTTCACCCCTCCACTTT

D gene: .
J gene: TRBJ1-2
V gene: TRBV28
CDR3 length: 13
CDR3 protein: CASSLDRTYGYTF
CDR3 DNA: TGTGCCAGCAGTTTAGACAGGACATATGGCTACACCTTC

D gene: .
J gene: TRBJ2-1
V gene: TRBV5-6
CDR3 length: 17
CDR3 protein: CASSLGRQFRSYNEQFF
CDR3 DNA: TGTGCCAGCAGCTTGGGCAGACAGTTCCGCTCCTACAATGAGCAGTTCTTC

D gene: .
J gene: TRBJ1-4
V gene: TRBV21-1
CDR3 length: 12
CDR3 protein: CASSAGQIRLFF
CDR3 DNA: TGTGCCAGCAGCGCTGGCCAAATTCGTCTGTTTTTT

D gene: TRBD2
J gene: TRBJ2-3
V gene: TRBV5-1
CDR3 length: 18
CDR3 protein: CASSLAFRSGASTDTQYF
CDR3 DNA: TGCGCCAGCAGCTTGGCTTTTAGGAGCGGGGCCTCCACAGATACGCAGTATTTT

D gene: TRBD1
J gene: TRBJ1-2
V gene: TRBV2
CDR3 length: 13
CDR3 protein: CASSAEGAHGYTF
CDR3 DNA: TGTGCCAGCAGTGCCGAGGGGGCACATGGCTACACCTTC

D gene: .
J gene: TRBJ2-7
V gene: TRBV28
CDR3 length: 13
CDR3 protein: CASGTSDPYEQYF
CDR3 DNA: TGTGCCAGCGGGACATCCGACCCCTACGAGCAGTACTTC

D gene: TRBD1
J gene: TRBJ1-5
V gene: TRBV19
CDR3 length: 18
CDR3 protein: CASSIDGSGQGTNQPQHF
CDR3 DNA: TGTGCCAGTAGTATAGATGGGTCCGGACAGGGGACTAATCAGCCCCAGCATTTT

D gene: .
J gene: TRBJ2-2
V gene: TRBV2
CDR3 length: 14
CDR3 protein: CASSGGLNTGELFF
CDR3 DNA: TGTGCCAGCAGTGGCGGCCTAAACACCGGGGAGCTGTTTTTT

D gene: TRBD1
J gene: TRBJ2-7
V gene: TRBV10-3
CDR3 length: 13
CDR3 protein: CAISRDSLYEQYF
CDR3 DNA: TGTGCCATCAGTCGGGACAGTCTCTACGAGCAGTACTTC

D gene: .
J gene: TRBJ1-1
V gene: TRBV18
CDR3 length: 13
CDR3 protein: CASSQNGGTEAFF
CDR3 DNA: TGTGCCAGCTCCCAAAACGGTGGCACTGAAGCTTTCTTT

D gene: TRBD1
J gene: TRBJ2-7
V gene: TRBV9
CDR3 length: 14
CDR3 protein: CASSATGGSYEQYF
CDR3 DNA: TGTGCCAGCAGCGCGACAGGGGGCAGTTACGAGCAGTACTTC

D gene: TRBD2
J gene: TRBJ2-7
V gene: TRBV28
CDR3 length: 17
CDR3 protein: CASSKTGLAGRGYEQYF
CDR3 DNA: TGTGCCAGCAGTAAAACGGGACTAGCGGGGAGGGGGTACGAGCAGTACTTC

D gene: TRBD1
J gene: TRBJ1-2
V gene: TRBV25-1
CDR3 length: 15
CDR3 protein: CASSERTDRAYGYTF
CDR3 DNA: TGTGCCAGCAGTGAGCGCACGGACAGGGCCTATGGCTACACCTTC

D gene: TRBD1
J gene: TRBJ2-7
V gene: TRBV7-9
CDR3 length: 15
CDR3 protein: CASSLAPGGSYEQYF
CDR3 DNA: TGTGCCAGCAGCTTAGCGCCAGGGGGTAGCTACGAGCAGTACTTC

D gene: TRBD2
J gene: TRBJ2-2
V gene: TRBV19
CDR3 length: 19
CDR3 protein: CASSTFPGLAVEHTGELFF
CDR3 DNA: TGTGCCAGTAGTACGTTTCCGGGACTAGCGGTCGAGCACACCGGGGAGCTGTTTTTT

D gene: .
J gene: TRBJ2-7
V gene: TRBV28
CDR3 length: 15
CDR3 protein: CASSLGQPTSYEQYF
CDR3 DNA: TGTGCCAGCAGTCTCGGACAGCCTACGTCCTACGAGCAGTACTTC

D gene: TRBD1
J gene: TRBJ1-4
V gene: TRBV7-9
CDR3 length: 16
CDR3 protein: CASSPLIGGTNEKLFF
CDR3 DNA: TGTGCCAGCAGCCCGCTGATAGGGGGCACTAATGAAAAACTGTTTTTT

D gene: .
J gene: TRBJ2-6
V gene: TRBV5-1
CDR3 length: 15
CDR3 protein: CASSLGGPGANVLTF
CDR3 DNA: TGCGCCAGCAGCTTGGGAGGGCCTGGGGCCAACGTCCTGACTTTC

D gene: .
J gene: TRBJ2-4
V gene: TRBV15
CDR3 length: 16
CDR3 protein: CATSRDRGIAKNIQYF
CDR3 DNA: TGTGCCACCAGCAGAGATCGAGGGATAGCCAAAAACATTCAGTACTTC

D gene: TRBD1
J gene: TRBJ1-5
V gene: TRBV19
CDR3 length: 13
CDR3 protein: CASSTGGNQPQHF
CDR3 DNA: TGTGCCAGTAGTACAGGGGGGAATCAGCCCCAGCATTTT

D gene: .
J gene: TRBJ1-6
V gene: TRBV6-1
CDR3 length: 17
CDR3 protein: CASSEGWAGSWDSPLHF
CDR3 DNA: TGTGCCAGCTCTGAAGGGTGGGCAGGCTCCTGGGATTCACCCCTCCACTTT

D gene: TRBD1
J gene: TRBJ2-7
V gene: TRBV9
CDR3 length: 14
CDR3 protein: CASSVSDRMDEQYF
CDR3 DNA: TGTGCCAGCAGCGTATCGGACAGGATGGACGAGCAGTACTTC

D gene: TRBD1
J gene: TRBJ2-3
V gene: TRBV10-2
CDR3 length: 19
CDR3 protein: CASSDLKNRGQSHPDTQYF
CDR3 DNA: TGCGCCAGCAGTGACCTGAAAAACAGGGGACAAAGTCATCCAGATACGCAGTATTTT

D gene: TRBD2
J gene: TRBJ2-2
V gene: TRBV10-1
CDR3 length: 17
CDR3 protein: CASRGGREGRGTGELFF
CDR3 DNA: TGCGCCAGCAGGGGGGGGCGGGAGGGCCGAGGCACCGGGGAGCTGTTTTTT

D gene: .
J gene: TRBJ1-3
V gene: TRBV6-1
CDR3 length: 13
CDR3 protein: CASRFLSGNTIYF
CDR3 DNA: TGTGCCAGCAGGTTCCTCTCTGGAAACACCATATATTTT